A single sample is the source of the 22 T cell receptor beta chains below, sequenced in a study of OX40 agonist ivuxolimab in advanced cancers. Repertoires were generated with immunoSEQ multiplex PCR, while TCRdb's copy carries only in-frame clones and drops some. The data show fewer than 85,000 clones, 70% to 80% seen once. This specimen consisted of CD4+ or CD8+ T cells sorted from blood, obtained in a trial of the OX40 agonist ivuxolimab. The receptors come from an adult with an advanced solid tumor such as melanoma, head and neck, liver or kidney cancer.

This clone was seen a few times. The J gene is TRBJ1-2, the V gene TRBV28, with TRBD1 identical over 7 bases. Trimming cost V 3 bases and J 0 bases; bases outside gene matches: 4. Germline values: CDR1 MDHEN, CDR2 SYDVKM. The CDR3 totals 15 residues. The CDR3 spells CASSLTDRPNYGYTF. The CDR3 DNA reads TGTGCCAGCAGTTTGACGGACAGGCCTAACTATGGCTACACCTTC.

This chain links TRBV19 with TRBJ2-4; TRBD2 is a possible D gene (5 bases). With 4 bases removed from V and 6 bases from J, the gap between germline ends came to 10 bases. This CDR3 contains 13 residues. Germline V lookup: CDR1 LNHDA, CDR2 SQIVND (reference sequence). The CDR3 DNA follows: TGTGCCAGTAGTAGGGCGGGCGGAAACATTCAGTACTTC. Its protein is CASSRAGGNIQYF.

The chain combines TRBV5-3 with TRBJ2-7; 7 positions match TRBD1. TRBV5-3 is classed as an ORF, of uncertain function. The CDR3 runs 13 residues. With 10 bases clipped from V and 1 base from J, the junction kept 8 bases outside the gene matches. CDR3 in DNA: TGTGCCTACGGAGGACAGGCATCCTACGAGCAGTACTTC. Translating it yields CAYGGQASYEQYF.

V gene TRBV15 combines with J gene TRBJ1-4, with TRBD1 identical over 9 bases. Germline V gene data show CDR1 as LNHNV and CDR2 as YYDKDF (reference sequence). The length of the CDR3 is 17 residues. Trimming at V came to 2 bases and at J to 7 bases, leaving 11 bases not matched to a gene. CDR3 protein: CATSRFYRGLSGEKLFF. The DNA of the CDR3 is TGTGCCACCAGCAGATTCTACAGGGGGCTCAGTGGTGAAAAACTGTTTTTT.

The genes are TRBV6-5 and TRBJ1-4; D unclear. V dropped 5 bases and J dropped 8 bases, with 12 bases sitting between them. The CDR3 sequence is 13 residues long. Germline-derived CDR1 and CDR2 are MNHEY and SVGAGI. In DNA form, the CDR3 reads TGTGCCAGCAGTAACCGAAGAGGGGAAAAACTGTTTTTT. This translates into CASSNRRGEKLFF.

This chain uses TRBV5-1 with TRBJ2-5; 7 bases map to TRBD2. CDR1 and CDR2 (germline): SGHRS, YFSETQ. Trimming at V came to 4 bases and at J to 2 bases, leaving 11 bases not matched to a gene. This CDR3 comprises 16 residues. The DNA for the CDR3 is TGCGCCAGCAGCCCCGGGACTAACTCTAAACAAGAGACCCAGTACTTC. This codes for CASSPGTNSKQETQYF.

V usage is TRBV20-1 and J usage is TRBJ1-2; D call uncertain. V lost 4 bases and J lost 4, with 4 bases in between. There are 10 residues in the CDR3. Germline assignment: CDR1 DFQATT and CDR2 SNEGSKA (reference sequence). CDR3 coding DNA: TGCAGTGCTATCCCCTATGGCTACACCTTC. Protein sequence: CSAIPYGYTF.

In DNA form, the CDR3 reads TGTGCCACCAGCAGGGTCGGGGGAGCGGAGCCCCAGCATTTT. Its protein is CATSRVGGAEPQHF. V is TRBV15 and J is TRBJ1-5, with D maybe TRBD1 (5 bases). The CDR3 is 14 amino acids. Trimming stripped 3 bases from V and 8 bases from J, with 14 bases between. Germline CDR1 and CDR2: LNHNV and YYDKDF (reference sequence).

The chain employs TRBV28 and TRBJ1-2, with no clear D. The V end was cut by 8 bases, the J end by 7 bases, with 17 bases between. The CDR3 contains 13 residues. Germline V CDR1 and CDR2: MDHEN, SYDVKM. The DNA for the CDR3 is TGTGCCAGCCAGGCCCGGGGTTTTTTTGGCTACACCTTC. This gives the protein CASQARGFFGYTF.

The chain combines TRBV15 with TRBJ1-5; 7 bases match TRBD1. Trimming at V came to 0 bases and at J to 3 bases, leaving 8 bases not matched to a gene. The CDR3 is made up of 17 amino acids. Per the germline V gene, CDR1 is LNHNV and CDR2 is YYDKDF (reference sequence). The CDR3 sequence is CATSRDTGDGVNQPQHF. CDR3 in DNA: TGTGCCACCAGCAGAGATACAGGGGATGGAGTCAATCAGCCCCAGCATTTT.

This chain links TRBV5-1 with TRBJ2-7; TRBD2 is a possible D gene (5 bases). Germline values: CDR1 SGHRS, CDR2 YFSETQ. The CDR3 is made up of 12 amino acids. V was clipped by 4 bases and J by 9 bases, with 14 bases between them. The CDR3 protein is CASSQDFSGQYF. CDR3 nucleotides: TGCGCCAGCAGCCAGGACTTTTCGGGGCAGTACTTC. Based on the CDR3 plus reference TRBV5-1 and TRBJ2-7, the full variable domain is KAGVTQTPRYLIKTRGQQVTLSCSPISGHRSVSWYQQTPGQGLQFLFEYFSETQRNKGNFPGRFSGRQFSNSRSEMNVSTLELGDSALYLCASSQDFSGQYFGPGTRLTVT.

The genes are TRBV6-5 and TRBJ2-4; the D is unclear. The CDR3 spans 14 residues. Germline V CDR1 and CDR2: MNHEY, SVGAGI. With 8 bases removed from V and 3 bases from J, the gap between germline ends came to 14 bases. The CDR3 nucleotides read TGTGCCAGCGCCTCCGACTTGGGCAAAAACATTCAGTACTTC. Translation: CASASDLGKNIQYF.

The rearrangement links TRBV5-1 to TRBJ2-5; D is perhaps TRBD1 or TRBD2 (5 bases each). The germline V gene encodes CDR1 SGHRS and CDR2 YFSETQ. The ends were cut back, 3 bases at V and 1 base at J, with 13 bases in the middle. This CDR3 contains 15 residues. The CDR3 DNA is TGCGCCAGCAGCTCGGTGGCAGGGACCCAAGAGACCCAGTACTTC. This translates into CASSSVAGTQETQYF.

The genes are TRBV5-1 and TRBJ1-6, with TRBD1 as a possible D gene (5 bases). V gave up 0 bases and J gave up 7 bases, with 8 bases separating them. The CDR3 covers 14 residues. The germline CDR1 and CDR2 sequences are SGHRS and YFSETQ. Written as DNA, the CDR3 is TGCGCCAGCAGCTTGGGACAGATAAATTCACCCCTCCACTTT. It codes for CASSLGQINSPLHF.

The chain joins TRBV5-1 to TRBJ1-2; no definite D call. The V end was cut by 4 bases, the J end by 4 bases, with 14 bases between. The CDR3 has 14 residues. Looked up from germline, CDR1 is SGHRS and CDR2 is YFSETQ. Written as DNA, the CDR3 is TGCGCCAGCAGCCCGCAGGAGGGAGTCTATGGCTACACCTTC. Amino acids: CASSPQEGVYGYTF.

This sequence joins TRBV28 and TRBJ2-5; D perhaps matches TRBD2 (6 bases). V was shortened by 5 bases and J by 0 bases, with 10 bases between the two germline ends. Germline CDR1 is MDHEN and CDR2 is SYDVKM. CDR3 length: 14 amino acids. Here the CDR3 DNA reads TGTGCCAGCAGTCCCCGGGACTACCAAGAGACCCAGTACTTC. This translates into CASSPRDYQETQYF.

V and J are TRBV21-1 and TRBJ1-5; the table assigns TRBD1, which was not confirmed against the DNA. TRBV21-1 is a recognized pseudogene. CDR3 length: 15 amino acids. CDR3 DNA sequence: TGTGCCAGCAGCAAAGTAGACACCAGCAATCAGCCCCAGCATTTT. Its translation is CASSKVDTSNQPQHF.

Notes on this clone: One junction end does not reproduce the germline sequence, and a read error may be involved. The gene calls are TRBV7-7 and TRBJ2-1, with 9 positions matching TRBD2. The CDR3 contains 15 residues. The germline V gene encodes CDR1 SSHAT and CDR2 FNYEAQ (reference sequence). CDR3 bases: TGTGCTAGCAGCGCACTAGCGGGCACCTACAATGAGCAGTTCTTC. Its translation is CASSALAGTYNEQFF.

This clone was observed at least ten times. The chain uses TRBV30 and TRBJ1-1; D remains unclear. Trimming shortened V by 1 base and J by 7 bases, and 7 bases separated the two germline ends. The CDR3 contains 11 residues. Germline V CDR1 and CDR2: GTSNPN, SVGIG (reference sequence). The CDR3 DNA sequence: TGTGCCTGGAGTGAGGTTTTTGAAGCTTTCTTT. Amino acids: CAWSEVFEAFF.

The chain recombines TRBV5-4 with TRBJ1-2; TRBD1 matches 8 bases. CDR1 is SGHNT, CDR2 YYREEE, per germline (reference sequence). The V and J ends lost 4 bases and 2 bases, in that order; junction bases with no gene match: 7. CDR3 length: 15 amino acids. The CDR3 reads CASSPDRVGNYGYTF. The CDR3 DNA reads as TGTGCCAGCAGCCCGGACAGGGTGGGGAACTATGGCTACACCTTC.

This chain joins TRBV4-1 and TRBJ1-4; possible D gene TRBD1, 6 bases. Germline V CDR1 and CDR2: MGHRA, YSYEKL. CDR3 length: 16 residues. The V end was cut by 4 bases, the J end by 2 bases, with 14 bases between. In DNA form, the CDR3 reads TGCGCCAGCAGCCGAGCGCAGGGGTTCACTAATGAAAAACTGTTTTTT. Its translation: CASSRAQGFTNEKLFF.

The V call is TRBV4-2, the J call TRBJ1-5; D is unresolved. Trimming pared 6 bases from V and 5 bases from J, leaving 14 bases between. This CDR3 has 14 residues. Germline lookup yields CDR1 LGHNA and CDR2 YNFKEQ. The CDR3 loop reads CASSVRGGDQPQHF. For the CDR3, the DNA is TGTGCCAGCAGTGTCCGAGGTGGAGATCAGCCCCAGCATTTT.